This T cell receptor beta chain stems from a study of identical twins. General study results and limits: For monozygotic twins, models underestimated out-of-frame TCR alpha sharing. One should note that invariant MAIT and iNKT cells could partly confound zero-insertion analyses.

Everyone who donated was a healthy Caucasian. Deletions cut 6 bases from V and 0 bases from J, with 11 bases between. The germline V gene has CDR1 MNHNY and CDR2 SVGAGI (reference sequence). There are 14 residues in the CDR3. As regards this clonotype: Its antigen is currently unknown.

Unique molecular identifiers were in the cDNA, with template-switch universal primer binding. TCRdb re-derived calls from the 5' RACE reads in MiXCR, one entry per CDR3 protein. The sample has roughly 1.6 million distinct CDR3 sequences, roughly 35% seen once. The sequence came from a newborn girl in good health. This chain links TRBV6-6 with TRBJ1-1, with unresolved D. The material sequenced was cord blood. The CDR3 nucleotides read TGTGCCAGCAGACGCAGCCTCATGAACACTGAAGCTTTCTTT. This encodes CASRRSLMNTEAFF.